These 18 T cell receptor beta chains came from one sample sequenced in a study of blood T cell repertoires in COVID-19. The table came from immunoSEQ multiplex PCR; TCRdb's copy has only in-frame clones and leaves some out. The table has fewer than 250,000 clones, around 82% seen once. Sequences were obtained from peripheral blood. The receptors were gathered from a woman aged 40 to 55 with active or convalescent COVID-19.

This clone was seen a handful of times. The chain uses TRBV3-1 (or the pseudogene TRBV3-2) and TRBJ2-1, with 7 bases identical to TRBD2. The junction had 8 bases not matched to a gene; V was cut back by 0 bases and J by 6 bases. Germline V gene sequence: CDR1 LGHDT, CDR2 YNNKEL (reference sequence). The CDR3 has 16 amino acids. CDR3 protein: CASSQDYGGSGNEQFF. CDR3 DNA: TGTGCCAGCAGCCAAGATTACGGCGGGAGTGGCAATGAGCAGTTCTTC.

The J gene is TRBJ2-1, the V gene TRBV20-1; no clear D. The CDR3 contains 11 residues. Germline CDR1 reads DFQATT; CDR2 reads SNEGSKA (reference sequence). V was pared by 0 bases and J by 7 bases, with 4 bases between. CDR3 protein: CSARDMNEQFF. Here the CDR3 DNA reads TGCAGTGCTAGAGATATGAATGAGCAGTTCTTC.

This rearrangement joins TRBV2 to TRBJ1-5; TRBD1 is a possible D gene (6 bases). This CDR3 region has 15 residues. V was cut by 2 bases and J by 2 bases, with 10 bases left in between. The germline CDR1 and CDR2 sequences are SNHLY and FYNNEI. The CDR3 loop is CASSEPGVRNQPQHF. The CDR3 DNA follows: TGTGCCAGCAGTGAACCAGGGGTGCGCAATCAGCCCCAGCATTTT.

Only one count was recorded for this clone. J is TRBJ2-3 and V is TRBV5-8, with 7 bases identical to TRBD2. Trimming took 5 bases from V and 5 from J; bases not matched to a gene: 14. CDR1 is SGHTS and CDR2 is YDEGEE in the germline V gene. This CDR3 has 16 amino acids. CDR3 in amino acids: CASSPQWTSIGDTQYF. The CDR3, as DNA: TGTGCCAGCAGTCCCCAATGGACTAGTATAGGAGATACGCAGTATTTT.

The chain is built from TRBV10-3 and TRBJ1-6; D might be TRBD1 (5 bases). Trimming shortened V by 6 bases and J by 5 bases, and 14 bases separated the two germline ends. This CDR3 is 15 amino acids long. Germline V CDR1 and CDR2: ENHRY, SYGVKD. This chain's CDR3 is CAIRNKDKDNSPLHF. The CDR3 DNA is TGTGCCATCAGGAATAAGGACAAAGATAATTCACCCCTCCACTTT.

The rearrangement uses TRBV4-3 and TRBJ1-2; 7 bases are shared with TRBD1. Germline V CDR1 and CDR2: LGHNA, YSLEER. The CDR3 covers 15 residues. V shed 4 bases, J shed 2 bases, and the junction held 7 bases outside the gene matches. CDR3 amino acids: CASSRTTGLNYGYTF. CDR3 coding DNA: TGCGCCAGCAGCCGCACGACAGGGCTCAACTATGGCTACACCTTC.

The rearrangement links TRBV9 to TRBJ1-2, with 8 bases fitting TRBD1. The CDR3 sequence is 15 residues long. V was pared by 0 bases and J by 4 bases, with 5 bases of the junction left unmatched. Germline V CDR1 and CDR2: SGDLS, YYNGEE. The CDR3 spells CASSVAPQGAYGYTF. The CDR3 DNA sequence: TGTGCCAGCAGCGTAGCCCCTCAGGGGGCCTATGGCTACACCTTC.

The CDR3 is CASSEARATGNTIYF. In DNA form, the CDR3 reads TGTGCCAGCAGTGAGGCCAGGGCGACTGGAAACACCATATATTTT. The chain joins TRBV25-1 to TRBJ1-3, with a weak D call TRBD1 (5 bases). Trimming stripped 3 bases from V and 2 bases from J, with 11 bases between. CDR1 and CDR2 (germline): MGHDK, SYGVNS. There are 15 residues in the CDR3.

This chain links TRBV4-2 with TRBJ2-3, with 14 bases fitting TRBD2. V was pared by 4 bases and J by 1 base, with 4 bases of the junction left unmatched. From germline, CDR1 is LGHNA and CDR2 YNFKEQ. This CDR3 is 17 amino acids long. The CDR3 DNA follows: TGTGCCAGCAGCCCCCTGGGACTAGCGGGGGGCACAGATACGCAGTATTTT. Translated, it gives CASSPLGLAGGTDTQYF.

About this clone: Other DNA sequences of this sample code for an identical CDR3. The chain carries TRBV5-1 and TRBJ2-5; D is possibly TRBD2 (5 bases). CDR3 size: 15 residues. V lost 0 bases to trimming and J lost 2 bases, with 11 bases between them. Germline lookup yields CDR1 SGHRS and CDR2 YFSETQ. CDR3 in DNA: TGCGCCAGCAGCTTGGGGGCGGGTAGGCAAGAGACCCAGTACTTC. Translation: CASSLGAGRQETQYF.

The V and J genes are TRBV5-1 and TRBJ2-3; TRBD1 agrees at 8 bases. Germline CDR1 and CDR2: SGHRS and YFSETQ. Trimming removed 0 bases from V and 6 bases from J; junction bases left unmatched: 3. The CDR3 consists of 14 residues. CDR3 in amino acids: CASSLAGGRDTQYF. The DNA for the CDR3 is TGCGCCAGCAGCTTGGCAGGGGGCAGGGATACGCAGTATTTT. Combining the CDR3 with reference TRBV5-1 and TRBJ2-3 gives the whole variable domain KAGVTQTPRYLIKTRGQQVTLSCSPISGHRSVSWYQQTPGQGLQFLFEYFSETQRNKGNFPGRFSGRQFSNSRSEMNVSTLELGDSALYLCASSLAGGRDTQYFGPGTRLTVL.

The chain is built from TRBV4-3 and TRBJ2-7; tentative D call: TRBD1 (5 bases). This CDR3 spans 13 amino acids. The germline gives CDR1 LGHNA, CDR2 YSLEER. V was clipped by 0 bases and J by 4 bases, with 7 bases between them. The CDR3 DNA is TGCGCCAGCAGCCAAGATCAGGGTTACGAGCAGTACTTC. Amino acid sequence: CASSQDQGYEQYF.

The chain links TRBV27 to TRBJ2-1, with 8 bases identical to TRBD2. The length of the CDR3 is 16 residues. Trimming removed 3 bases from V and 2 bases from J; junction bases left unmatched: 6. The germline V gene encodes CDR1 MNHEY and CDR2 SMNVEV (reference sequence). CDR3 DNA: TGTGCCAGCAGTTTTAGCGGGGTCCGCCCCTACAATGAGCAGTTCTTC. It codes for CASSFSGVRPYNEQFF.

This clone showed up just once. The genes are TRBV10-3 and TRBJ2-7, with a weak D call TRBD2 (5 bases). The CDR3 has 12 residues. CDR1 and CDR2 (germline): ENHRY, SYGVKD. The germline V and J ends were trimmed by 3 bases and 4 bases, with 7 bases remaining between them. The CDR3 DNA follows: TGTGCCATCAGTGAAGAGGGTTACGAGCAGTACTTC. Amino acid sequence: CAISEEGYEQYF.

This chain uses TRBV9 with TRBJ1-2; maybe TRBD1 (5 bases). The CDR3 runs to 16 residues. V lost 3 bases and J 4 bases, leaving 19 bases between the germline ends. Germline V gene sequence: CDR1 SGDLS, CDR2 YYNGEE. The CDR3 loop is CASSADLGPRGYGYTF. The CDR3 DNA follows: TGTGCCAGCAGCGCAGACTTGGGGCCAAGAGGCTATGGCTACACCTTC.

The rearrangement uses TRBV5-1 and TRBJ2-7; D perhaps matches TRBD1 (6 bases). The CDR3 is 17 amino acids. V was clipped by 0 bases and J by 0 bases, with 16 bases between them. CDR1 SGHRS and CDR2 YFSETQ come from the germline V gene. The CDR3: CASSLEAGTRHSYEQYF. In DNA, the CDR3 is TGCGCCAGCAGCTTGGAGGCCGGGACACGCCACTCCTACGAGCAGTACTTC.

V usage is TRBV3-1 (or the pseudogene TRBV3-2) and J usage is TRBJ2-3, with D possibly being TRBD1 (6 bases). Trimming pared 1 base from V and 0 bases from J, leaving 26 bases between. The CDR3 is 21 residues long. From germline, CDR1 is LGHDT and CDR2 YNNKEL (reference sequence). CDR3 protein: CASSQVYHPRTASISTDTQYF. In DNA form, the CDR3 reads TGTGCCAGCAGCCAAGTATACCACCCCCGGACAGCCTCCATCAGCACAGATACGCAGTATTTT.

The chain couples TRBV5-5 to TRBJ2-2, with D possibly matching TRBD1 (6 bases). V lost 1 base and J 4 bases, leaving 11 bases between the germline ends. There are 15 residues in the CDR3. Germline V gives CDR1 SGHKS, CDR2 YYEKEE (reference sequence). The DNA of the CDR3 is TGTGCCAGCAGCTTGCCCGACAGGACCACCGGGGAGCTGTTTTTT. Its protein is CASSLPDRTTGELFF.